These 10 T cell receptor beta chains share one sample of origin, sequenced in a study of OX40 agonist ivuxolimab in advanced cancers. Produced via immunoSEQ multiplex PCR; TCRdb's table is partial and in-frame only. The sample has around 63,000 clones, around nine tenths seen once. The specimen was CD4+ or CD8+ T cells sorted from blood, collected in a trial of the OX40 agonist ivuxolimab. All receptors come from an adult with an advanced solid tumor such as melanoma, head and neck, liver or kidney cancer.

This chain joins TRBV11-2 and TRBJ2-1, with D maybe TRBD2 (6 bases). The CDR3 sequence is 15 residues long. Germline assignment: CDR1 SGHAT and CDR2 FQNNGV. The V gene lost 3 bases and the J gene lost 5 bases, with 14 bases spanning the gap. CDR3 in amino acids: CASSFGGPEDNEQFF. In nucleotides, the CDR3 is TGTGCCAGCAGCTTCGGAGGGCCAGAAGACAATGAGCAGTTCTTC.

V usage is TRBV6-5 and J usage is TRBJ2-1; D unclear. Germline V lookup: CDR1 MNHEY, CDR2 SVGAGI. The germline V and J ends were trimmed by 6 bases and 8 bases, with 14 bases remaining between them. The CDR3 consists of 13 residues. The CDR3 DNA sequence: TGTGCCAGCAGGCTGAGCGATCCGGATGAGCAGTTCTTC. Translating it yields CASRLSDPDEQFF.

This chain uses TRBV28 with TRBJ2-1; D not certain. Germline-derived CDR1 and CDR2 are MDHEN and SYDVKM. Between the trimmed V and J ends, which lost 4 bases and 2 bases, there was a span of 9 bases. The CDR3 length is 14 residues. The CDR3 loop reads CASSWRKAYNEQFF. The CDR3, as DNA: TGTGCCAGCAGTTGGCGAAAGGCCTACAATGAGCAGTTCTTC.

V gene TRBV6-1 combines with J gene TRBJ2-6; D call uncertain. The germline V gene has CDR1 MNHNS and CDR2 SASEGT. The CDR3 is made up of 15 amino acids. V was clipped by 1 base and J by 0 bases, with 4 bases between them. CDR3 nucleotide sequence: TGTGCCAGCAGTGAAGACCTCTCTGGGGCCAACGTCCTGACTTTC. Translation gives CASSEDLSGANVLTF.

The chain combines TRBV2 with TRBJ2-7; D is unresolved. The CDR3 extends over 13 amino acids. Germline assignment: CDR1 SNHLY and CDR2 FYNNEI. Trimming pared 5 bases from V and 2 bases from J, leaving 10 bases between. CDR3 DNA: TGTGCCAGCAGTTTGGGGAAAACCTACGAGCAGTACTTC. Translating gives CASSLGKTYEQYF.

In nucleotides, the CDR3 is TGTGCCAGTAGTGGCCTGCTTGGGGGATTAAACACTGAAGCTTTCTTT. It codes for CASSGLLGGLNTEAFF. The genes are TRBV19 and TRBJ1-1; D is possibly TRBD1 (5 bases). CDR3 length equals 16 residues. Germline CDR1 LNHDA, CDR2 SQIVND (reference sequence). Trimming cost V 5 bases and J 2 bases, with 18 bases left between them.

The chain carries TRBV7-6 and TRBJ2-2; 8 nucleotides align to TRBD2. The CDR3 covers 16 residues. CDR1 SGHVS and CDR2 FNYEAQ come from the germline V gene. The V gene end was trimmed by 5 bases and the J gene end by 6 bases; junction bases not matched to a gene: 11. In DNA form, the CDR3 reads TGTGCCAGCAGCCCTTGGACTAGCCCCACGCCCGGGGAGCTGTTTTTT. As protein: CASSPWTSPTPGELFF.

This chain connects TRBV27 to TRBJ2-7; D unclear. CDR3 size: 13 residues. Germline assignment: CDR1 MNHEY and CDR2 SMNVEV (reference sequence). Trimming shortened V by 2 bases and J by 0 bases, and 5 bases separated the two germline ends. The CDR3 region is CASSLQVSYEQYF. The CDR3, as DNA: TGTGCCAGCAGTTTACAGGTCTCCTACGAGCAGTACTTC.

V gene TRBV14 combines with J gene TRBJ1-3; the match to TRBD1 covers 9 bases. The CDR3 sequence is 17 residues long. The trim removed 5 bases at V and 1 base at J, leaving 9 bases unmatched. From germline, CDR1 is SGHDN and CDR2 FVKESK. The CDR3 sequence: CASSYGQGPRSGNTIYF. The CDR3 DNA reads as TGTGCCAGCAGCTATGGACAGGGGCCGAGGTCTGGAAACACCATATATTTT.

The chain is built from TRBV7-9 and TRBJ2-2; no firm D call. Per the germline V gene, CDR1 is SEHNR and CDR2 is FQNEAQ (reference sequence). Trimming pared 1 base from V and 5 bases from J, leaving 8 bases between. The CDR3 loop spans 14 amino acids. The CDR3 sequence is CASSLVGQTGELFF. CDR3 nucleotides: TGTGCCAGCAGCTTAGTGGGTCAAACCGGGGAGCTGTTTTTT.